This T cell receptor beta chain appears in the sequencing data of a study of blood T cell repertoires in COVID-19. As for the study in general: The United States, Italy and Spain provided the acute and convalescent COVID-19 samples.

Germline-derived CDR1 and CDR2 are GTSNPN and SVGIG (reference sequence). Trimming took off 1 base at V and 3 bases at J, with 12 bases between the two ends. CDR3 size: 14 residues. In the authors' methods: Reference gene primers were amplified, and this amplification served to estimate nucleated cell counts. Sequenced by immunoSEQ multiplex PCR; TCRdb stores in-frame clones only, minus some. V, J and clone size reflect that table, while D and trimming were determined from the DNA. The sample includes some 160,000 clones, around nine tenths seen only once; the top ten take approximately 10%. The chain joins TRBV30 to TRBJ1-1, with TRBD1 as a possible D gene (6 bases). This receptor was identified in a woman aged 70-85 years with COVID-19, enrolled during active disease. The sequencing input was peripheral blood. The CDR3 bases are TGTGCCTGGAGTGGGGGACAAATTTACACTGAAGCTTTCTTT. Its protein is CAWSGGQIYTEAFF.